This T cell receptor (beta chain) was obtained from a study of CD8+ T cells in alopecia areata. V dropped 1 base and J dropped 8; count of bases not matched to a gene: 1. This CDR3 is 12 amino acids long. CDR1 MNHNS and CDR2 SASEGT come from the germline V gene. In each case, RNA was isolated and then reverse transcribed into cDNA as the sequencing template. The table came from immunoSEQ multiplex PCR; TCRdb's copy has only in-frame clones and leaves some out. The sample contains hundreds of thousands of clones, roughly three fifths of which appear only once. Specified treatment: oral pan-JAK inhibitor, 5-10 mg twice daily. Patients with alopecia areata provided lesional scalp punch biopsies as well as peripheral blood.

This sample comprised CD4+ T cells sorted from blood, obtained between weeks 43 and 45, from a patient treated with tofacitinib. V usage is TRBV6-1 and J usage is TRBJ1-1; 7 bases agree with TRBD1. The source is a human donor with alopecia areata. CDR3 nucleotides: TGTGCCAGCAGTGAAGGACAGGGCGAAGCTTTCTTT. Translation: CASSEGQGEAFF.